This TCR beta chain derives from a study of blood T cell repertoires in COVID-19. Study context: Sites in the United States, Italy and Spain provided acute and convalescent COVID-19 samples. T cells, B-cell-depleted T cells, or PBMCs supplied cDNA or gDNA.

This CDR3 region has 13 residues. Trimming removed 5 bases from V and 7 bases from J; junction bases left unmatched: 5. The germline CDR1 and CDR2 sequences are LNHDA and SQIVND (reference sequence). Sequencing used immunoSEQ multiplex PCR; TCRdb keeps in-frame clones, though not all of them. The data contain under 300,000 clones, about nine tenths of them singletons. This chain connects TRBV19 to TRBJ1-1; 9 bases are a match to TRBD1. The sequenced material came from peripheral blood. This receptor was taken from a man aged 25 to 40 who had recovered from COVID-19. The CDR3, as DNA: TGTGCCAGTAGTCGGGACAGGGCCTATGAAGCTTTCTTT. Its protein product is CASSRDRAYEAFF.